The clone carrying this T cell receptor (beta chain) turned up a few times. Its antigen is currently unknown. Each CDR3 protein is one row after TCRdb ran MiXCR on the 5' RACE reads. The repertoire holds a few hundred thousand distinct CDR3 sequences, with more than 8% as singletons. These data belong to a study of T-cell memory formation after mild COVID-19. At the level of the study: The two donors had largely donor-specific TCR clusters. Study-level findings and limits: Day 15 to 85 contractors were CD4/CD8 balanced; later expanders leaned CD4+.

CDR1 and CDR2 (germline): SGHAT, FQNNGV. The germline V and J ends were trimmed by 5 bases and 5 bases, with 15 bases remaining between them. The CDR3 is 14 residues long. The material sequenced was PBMCs or a T cell subset sorted from them (not recorded which). The sequence came from a man aged 18 to 30 who had mild COVID-19 (a few samples of this study predate the infection). Cell type and time point are not known. The chain uses TRBV11-2 and TRBJ2-5; D might be TRBD2 (6 bases). CDR3 DNA: TGTGCCAGCAGCCAGGAGGGCAGGTCGGAGACCCAGTACTTC. Protein sequence: CASSQEGRSETQYF.